The clone carrying this T cell receptor (beta chain) was detected a few times. Its target is not known. Treatment of the sample: 10-day PBMC culture with coronavirus spike peptide pools or control peptides (ViraFEST assay). Antigen-specific T cell expansion with peptide pools preceded TCR sequencing in the ViraFEST approach. The sample comes from a study of vaccination and CD4 T cells after COVID-19. In the study overall: Investigators drew the post-COVID samples a median around 93 days after diagnosis, with a range of 35 to 161. The authors gave control cultures a CEFX pool, an HIV-1 Nef pool, or no peptide.

Sequencing of DNA taken from cultured CD4+ T cells relied on the Oncomine TCR Beta short-read assay. TCRdb fed the PCR reads into MiXCR, producing one record per CDR3 protein. The sample lists 8,800 or so distinct CDR3 sequences; about 32% were seen once. The study, taken as a whole, reports: For convalescent patients, 304 of the 307 vaccine-specific clones analyzed were classified as spike mono-reactive.

This CDR3 contains 17 residues. With 6 bases removed from V and 2 bases from J, the gap between germline ends came to 24 bases. Per germline, CDR1 DFQATT and CDR2 SNEGSKA (reference sequence). Sequencing used cultured CD4+ T cells from blood. The receptor was derived from a human donor with COVID-19. The chain uses TRBV20-1 and TRBJ2-3; tentatively, D is TRBD2 (7 bases). The CDR3 sequence: CSASARGGGESTDTQYF. CDR3 DNA sequence: TGCAGTGCCAGTGCTAGAGGGGGAGGGGAGTCCACAGATACGCAGTATTTT.